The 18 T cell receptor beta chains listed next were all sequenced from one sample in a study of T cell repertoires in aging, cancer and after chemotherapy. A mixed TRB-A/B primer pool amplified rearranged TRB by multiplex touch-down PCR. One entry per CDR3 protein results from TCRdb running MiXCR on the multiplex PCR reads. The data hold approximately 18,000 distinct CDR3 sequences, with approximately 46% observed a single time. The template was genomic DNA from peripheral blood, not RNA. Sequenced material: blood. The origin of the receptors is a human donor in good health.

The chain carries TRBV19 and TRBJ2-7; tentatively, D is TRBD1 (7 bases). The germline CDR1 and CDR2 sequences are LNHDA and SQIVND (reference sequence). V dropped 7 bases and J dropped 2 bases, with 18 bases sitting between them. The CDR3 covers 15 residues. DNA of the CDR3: TGTGCCAGTACCCCGGCTTCAGGGGGGCCCTACGAGCAGTACTTC. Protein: CASTPASGGPYEQYF.

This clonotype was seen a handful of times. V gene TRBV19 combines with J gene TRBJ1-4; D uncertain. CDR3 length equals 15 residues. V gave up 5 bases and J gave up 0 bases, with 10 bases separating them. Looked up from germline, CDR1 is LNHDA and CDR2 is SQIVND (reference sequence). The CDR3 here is CASSPPGATNEKLFF. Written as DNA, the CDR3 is TGTGCCAGTAGTCCGCCCGGGGCAACTAATGAAAAACTGTTTTTT. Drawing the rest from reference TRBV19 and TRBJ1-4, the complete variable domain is DGGITQSPKYLFRKEGQNVTLSCEQNLNHDAMYWYRQDPGQGLRLIYYSQIVNDFQKGDIAEGYSVSREKKESFPLTVTSAQKNPTAFYLCASSPPGATNEKLFFGSGTQLSVL.

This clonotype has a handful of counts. The CDR3 nucleotides read TGTGCCAGCAGTTTTGACGAGGGAGGGGCCGGGGAGCTGTTTTTT. It specifies CASSFDEGGAGELFF. This chain joins TRBV6-5 and TRBJ2-2, with 7 bases matching TRBD2. This CDR3 contains 15 residues. The germline gives CDR1 MNHEY, CDR2 SVGAGI. The V segment lost 4 bases and the J segment 6 bases; nucleotides outside the gene matches: 8.

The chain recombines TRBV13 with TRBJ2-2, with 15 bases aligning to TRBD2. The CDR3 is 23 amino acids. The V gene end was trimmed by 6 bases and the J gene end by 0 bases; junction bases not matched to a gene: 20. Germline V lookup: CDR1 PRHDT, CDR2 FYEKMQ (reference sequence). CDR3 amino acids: CASSRFAAGGLAGGPSNTGELFF. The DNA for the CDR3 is TGTGCCAGCAGTAGGTTTGCAGCTGGCGGACTAGCGGGAGGGCCCTCGAACACCGGGGAGCTGTTTTTT.

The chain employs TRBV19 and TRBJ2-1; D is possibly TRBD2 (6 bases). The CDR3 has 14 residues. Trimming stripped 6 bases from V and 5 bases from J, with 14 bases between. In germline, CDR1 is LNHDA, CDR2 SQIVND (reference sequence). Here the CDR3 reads CASSLTRSDNEQFF. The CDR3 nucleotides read TGTGCCAGTAGCCTGACTAGGTCGGACAATGAGCAGTTCTTC.

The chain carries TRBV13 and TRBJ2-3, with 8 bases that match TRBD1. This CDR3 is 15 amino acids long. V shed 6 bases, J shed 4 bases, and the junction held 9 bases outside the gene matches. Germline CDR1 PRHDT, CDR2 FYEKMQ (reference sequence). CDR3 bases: TGTGCCAGCAGTTATAGCGACAGGGGATCAGATACGCAGTATTTT. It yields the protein CASSYSDRGSDTQYF.

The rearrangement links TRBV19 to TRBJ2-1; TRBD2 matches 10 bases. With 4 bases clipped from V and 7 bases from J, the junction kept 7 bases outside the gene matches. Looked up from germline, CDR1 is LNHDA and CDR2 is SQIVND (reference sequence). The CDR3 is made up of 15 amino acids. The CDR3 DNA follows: TGTGCCAGTAGTACGTCTAGCGGGAGTATGAATGAGCAGTTCTTC. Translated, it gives CASSTSSGSMNEQFF.

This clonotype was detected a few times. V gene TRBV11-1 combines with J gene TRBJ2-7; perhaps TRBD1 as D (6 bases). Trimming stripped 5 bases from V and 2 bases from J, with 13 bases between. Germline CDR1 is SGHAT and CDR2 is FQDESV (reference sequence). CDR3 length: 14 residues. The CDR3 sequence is CASSPSTGPYEQYF. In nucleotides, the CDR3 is TGTGCCAGCAGCCCTAGTACAGGGCCCTACGAGCAGTACTTC. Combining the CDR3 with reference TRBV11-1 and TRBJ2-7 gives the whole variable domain EAEVAQSPRYKITEKSQAVAFWCDPISGHATLYWYRQILGQGPELLVQFQDESVVDDSQLPKDRFSAERLKGVDSTLKIQPAELGDSAMYLCASSPSTGPYEQYFGPGTRLTVT.

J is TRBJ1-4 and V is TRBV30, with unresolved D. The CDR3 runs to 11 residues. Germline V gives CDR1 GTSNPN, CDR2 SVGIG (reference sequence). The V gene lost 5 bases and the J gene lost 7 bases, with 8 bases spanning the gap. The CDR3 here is CAWGQSEKLFF. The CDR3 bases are TGTGCCTGGGGTCAGAGTGAAAAACTGTTTTTT.

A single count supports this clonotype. The CDR3 region is CASSYSGFVTIYF. CDR3 coding DNA: TGTGCCAGCAGTTACTCAGGGTTTGTCACCATATATTTT. The chain combines TRBV6-6 with TRBJ1-3; no clear D. V gave up 0 bases and J gave up 9 bases, with 9 bases separating them. Germline V gives CDR1 MNHNY, CDR2 SVGAGI (reference sequence). The CDR3 is 13 amino acids.

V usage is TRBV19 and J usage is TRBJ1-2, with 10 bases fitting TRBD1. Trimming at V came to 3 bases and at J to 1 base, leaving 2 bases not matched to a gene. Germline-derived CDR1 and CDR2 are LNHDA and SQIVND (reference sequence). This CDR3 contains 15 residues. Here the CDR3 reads CASSMGQGHNYGYTF. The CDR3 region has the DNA TGTGCCAGTAGTATGGGACAGGGGCATAACTATGGCTACACCTTC.

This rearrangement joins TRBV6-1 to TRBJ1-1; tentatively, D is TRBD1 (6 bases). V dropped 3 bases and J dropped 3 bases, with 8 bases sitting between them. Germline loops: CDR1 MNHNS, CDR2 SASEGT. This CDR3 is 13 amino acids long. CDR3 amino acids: CASSDTGYTEAFF. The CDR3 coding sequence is TGTGCCAGCAGTGACACAGGGTACACTGAAGCTTTCTTT.

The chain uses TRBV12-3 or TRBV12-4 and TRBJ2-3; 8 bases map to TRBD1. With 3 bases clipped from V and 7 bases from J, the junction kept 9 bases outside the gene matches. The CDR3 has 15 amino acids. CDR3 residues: CASSLEDRDANTQYF. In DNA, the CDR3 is TGTGCCAGCAGTTTGGAGGACAGGGACGCGAATACGCAGTATTTT.

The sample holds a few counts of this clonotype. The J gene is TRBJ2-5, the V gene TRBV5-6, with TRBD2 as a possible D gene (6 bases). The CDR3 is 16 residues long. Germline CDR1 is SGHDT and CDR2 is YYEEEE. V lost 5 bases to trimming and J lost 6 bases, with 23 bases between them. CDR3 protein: CASSYSPGGIGQTQYF. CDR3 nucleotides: TGTGCCAGCAGTTACTCACCAGGAGGGATTGGGCAGACCCAGTACTTC.

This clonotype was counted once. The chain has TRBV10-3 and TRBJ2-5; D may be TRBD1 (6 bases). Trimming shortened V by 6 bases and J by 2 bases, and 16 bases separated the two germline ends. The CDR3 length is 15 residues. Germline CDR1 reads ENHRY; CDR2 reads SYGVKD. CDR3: CAIRAIGGTQETQYF. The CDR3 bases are TGTGCCATCAGGGCTATAGGGGGTACTCAAGAGACCCAGTACTTC.

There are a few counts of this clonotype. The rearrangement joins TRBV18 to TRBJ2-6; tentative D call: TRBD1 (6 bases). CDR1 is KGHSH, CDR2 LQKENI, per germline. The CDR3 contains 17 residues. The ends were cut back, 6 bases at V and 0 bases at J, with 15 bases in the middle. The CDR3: CASSGQGVSSGANVLTF. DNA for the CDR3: TGTGCCAGCTCGGGACAAGGAGTAAGCTCTGGGGCCAACGTCCTGACTTTC.

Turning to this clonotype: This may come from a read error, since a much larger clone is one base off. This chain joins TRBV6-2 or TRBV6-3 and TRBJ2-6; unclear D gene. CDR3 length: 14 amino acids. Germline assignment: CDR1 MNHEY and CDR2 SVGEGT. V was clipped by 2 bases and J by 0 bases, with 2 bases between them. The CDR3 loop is CASSYISGANVLTF. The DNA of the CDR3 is TGTGCCAGCAGTTACATCTCTGGGGCCAACGTCCTGACTTTC.

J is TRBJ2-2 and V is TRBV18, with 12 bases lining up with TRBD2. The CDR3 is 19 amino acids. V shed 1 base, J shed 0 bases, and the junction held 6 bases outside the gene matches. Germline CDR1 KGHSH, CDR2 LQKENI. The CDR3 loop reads CASSPRLAGDPSNTGELFF. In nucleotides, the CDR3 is TGTGCCAGCTCACCACGACTAGCGGGAGACCCCTCGAACACCGGGGAGCTGTTTTTT.